This passage covers 18 T cell receptor beta chains from one sample sequenced in a study of response to subunit inactivated influenza vaccine. TCRdb reprocessed the RT-PCR reads with MiXCR, giving one entry per CDR3 protein. The sample comprises over 800,000 distinct CDR3 sequences, 20% to 25% of which are singletons, and 9.5% to 13% rests with the top ten. The source material was PBMCs from blood, sampled approximately 5 days after vaccination. These receptors came from a man over 45 who received an inactivated influenza vaccine.

The chain carries TRBV2 and TRBJ2-1; 8 bases align to TRBD2. Germline V gives CDR1 SNHLY, CDR2 FYNNEI. The CDR3 is 18 residues long. The CDR3 loop is CTCSGRPSTSGNYNEQFF. DNA of the CDR3: TGTACCTGCAGTGGCCGTCCTAGTACTAGCGGCAATTACAATGAGCAGTTCTTC.

This sequence joins TRBV4-3 and TRBJ2-2, with D perhaps matching TRBD2 (7 bases). The CDR3 consists of 15 residues. V was shortened by 0 bases and J by 4 bases, with 9 bases between the two germline ends. From germline, CDR1 is LGHNA and CDR2 YSLEER. The CDR3 is CASSQERGLTGELFF. The CDR3 nucleotides read TGCGCCAGCAGCCAAGAGCGGGGGCTCACCGGGGAGCTGTTTTTT.

This clonotype was seen only a few times. The chain has TRBV4-3 and TRBJ2-2, with 8 bases that match TRBD2. The J segment lost 7 bases and the V segment lost 3 bases, leaving 13 bases of the junction unmatched. The germline V gene has CDR1 LGHNA and CDR2 YSLEER. The CDR3 extends over 17 amino acids. This CDR3 reads CASSQGPTGTRGGELFF. The CDR3 DNA reads TGCGCCAGCAGCCAGGGCCCCACCGGGACTAGGGGCGGGGAGCTGTTTTTT.

The rearrangement joins TRBV7-2 to TRBJ2-7, with 11 bases that match TRBD2. The CDR3 has 14 residues. V shed 5 bases, J shed 5 bases, and the junction held 5 bases outside the gene matches. Looked up from germline, CDR1 is SGHTA and CDR2 is FQGNSA. DNA of the CDR3: TGTGCCAGCAGCCTCACTAGCGGGAGAAACGAGCAGTACTTC. This translates into CASSLTSGRNEQYF.

In its sample, this clonotype was seen a few times. V and J are TRBV7-9 and TRBJ2-7; perhaps TRBD2 as D (6 bases). The germline gives CDR1 SEHNR, CDR2 FQNEAQ (reference sequence). V lost 7 bases and J lost 5, with 12 bases in between. The CDR3 extends over 12 amino acids. CDR3 in DNA: TGTGCCAGCACCCAGTGGGGGGACGAGCAGTACTTC. Its protein is CASTQWGDEQYF.

In nucleotides, the CDR3 is TGCAGCGCCTCCAGGGGGCCGGGGACTGAAGCTTTCTTT. Encoded protein: CSASRGPGTEAFF. The chain carries TRBV29-1 and TRBJ1-1; 8 bases fit TRBD1. This CDR3 has 13 amino acids. Trimming removed 7 bases from V and 5 bases from J; junction bases left unmatched: 9. Per germline, CDR1 SQVTM and CDR2 ANQGSEA.

The V gene is TRBV6-1, the J gene TRBJ2-3, with 8 bases matching TRBD2. The V gene's germline CDR1 is MNHNS and CDR2 SASEGT. CDR3 length: 16 amino acids. The V and J ends lost 7 bases and 2 bases, in that order; junction bases with no gene match: 11. The CDR3 DNA is TGTGCCAGCACCGGGGTGAGCGGGGGTTCCACAGATACGCAGTATTTT. Encoded protein: CASTGVSGGSTDTQYF.

Points on this clonotype: A much larger clone lies one base from this, so it may be a read error. The rearrangement uses TRBV29-1 and TRBJ2-7, with D unclear. V lost 0 bases, J lost 3 bases, and 6 bases lay in between. CDR3 length: 12 residues. The germline V gene encodes CDR1 SQVTM and CDR2 ANQGSEA. The DNA of the CDR3 is TGCAGCGTTGAAGAGGGCAGCTACGAGCAGTACTTC. It is translated as CSVEEGSYEQYF.

This clonotype occurred a few times. The rearrangement links TRBV28 to TRBJ2-1; 16 nucleotides line up with TRBD2. Germline V CDR1 and CDR2: MDHEN, SYDVKM. CDR3 length: 14 residues. J gave up 12 bases and V 3 bases, and 2 bases lay outside the gene matches. The DNA for the CDR3 is TGTGCCAGCAGTTTGGGACTAGCGGGAGGGTTGCAGTTCTTC. Translation: CASSLGLAGGLQFF.

The table lists this clonotype with a few counts. The V call is TRBV2, the J call TRBJ1-4, with D unresolved. The CDR3 totals 12 residues. V was pared by 8 bases and J by 8 bases, with 12 bases between. The germline V gene has CDR1 SNHLY and CDR2 FYNNEI. The CDR3 sequence is CASGPVGEKLFF. DNA of the CDR3: TGTGCCAGCGGACCCGTCGGGGAAAAACTGTTTTTT.

The CDR3 DNA reads TGTGCCAGCAGCTGGGGGAAGCGGGGGGATGAGCAGTTCTTC. This encodes CASSWGKRGDEQFF. V gene TRBV5-4 combines with J gene TRBJ2-1, with TRBD2 matching 9 bases. Germline V CDR1 and CDR2: SGHNT, YYREEE (reference sequence). Unmatched junction bases numbered 6, after V lost 3 bases and J lost 8 bases. There are 14 residues in the CDR3. The full variable domain, in which reference TRBV5-4 and TRBJ2-1 provide the parts outside the CDR3, is ETGVTQSPTHLIKTRGQQVTLRCSSQSGHNTVSWYQQALGQGPQFIFQYYREEENGRGNFPPRFSGLQFPNYSSELNVNALELDDSALYLCASSWGKRGDEQFFGPGTRLTVL.

The J gene is TRBJ2-3, the V gene TRBV29-1; tentative D call: TRBD2 (7 bases). CDR3 length equals 12 residues. The V end lost 3 bases, the J end lost 6 bases, and 10 bases lay between the germline ends. In germline, CDR1 is SQVTM, CDR2 ANQGSEA. CDR3 bases: TGCAGCGTTGAGAGGGGGGGGGATACGCAGTATTTT. Amino acid sequence: CSVERGGDTQYF.

The rearrangement links TRBV9 to TRBJ1-1; D not certain. Trimming removed 0 bases from V and 0 bases from J, with 9 bases in between. Germline lookup yields CDR1 SGDLS and CDR2 YYNGEE. This CDR3 has 15 residues. The CDR3: CASSVGEGMNTEAFF. In DNA form, the CDR3 reads TGTGCCAGCAGCGTAGGTGAGGGTATGAACACTGAAGCTTTCTTT.

The J gene is TRBJ2-7, the V gene TRBV7-9, with D possibly called TRBD1 or TRBD2 (5 bases each). The CDR3 is 14 amino acids. The V end lost 6 bases, the J end lost 0 bases, and 12 bases lay between the germline ends. The germline V gene has CDR1 SEHNR and CDR2 FQNEAQ (reference sequence). The CDR3 DNA reads as TGTGCCAGCAGTAAAGGGACGTCCTCCTACGAGCAGTACTTC. Its protein is CASSKGTSSYEQYF.

This clonotype was detected only a few times. The DNA for the CDR3 is TGTGCCAGCAGCTTAGCGCTGGACAGGGTGAACATTCAGTACTTC. It translates to CASSLALDRVNIQYF. The V and J genes are TRBV7-9 and TRBJ2-4; TRBD1 agrees at 8 bases. In germline, CDR1 is SEHNR, CDR2 FQNEAQ (reference sequence). The CDR3 covers 15 residues. Germline trimming cut 0 bases from V and 7 bases from J; bases unmatched to any gene: 5.

Only a few counts were recorded for this clonotype. The chain employs TRBV7-2 and TRBJ2-3; a weak D match, TRBD1 (6 bases). This CDR3 has 15 amino acids. Germline loops: CDR1 SGHTA, CDR2 FQGNSA. Between the trimmed V and J ends, which lost 1 base and 4 bases, there was a span of 12 bases. The DNA of the CDR3 is TGTGCCAGCAGCTTAGGAACAGGGACCCCAGATACGCAGTATTTT. This gives the protein CASSLGTGTPDTQYF.

This sequence joins TRBV9 and TRBJ2-5; TRBD1 aligns across 8 bases. The CDR3 spans 15 residues. Germline V CDR1 and CDR2: SGDLS, YYNGEE. The ends lost 2 bases at V and 3 bases at J; junction bases unmatched: 6. The CDR3 here is CASSVAAGGEETQYF. In DNA form, the CDR3 reads TGTGCCAGCAGCGTGGCGGCAGGGGGCGAAGAGACCCAGTACTTC.

The CDR3 loop reads CASSFIGQGDGEQYF. The CDR3 coding sequence is TGTGCCAGCAGCTTTATTGGCCAGGGTGATGGCGAGCAGTACTTC. The chain combines TRBV7-2 with TRBJ2-7; D is perhaps TRBD1 (5 bases). Per germline, CDR1 SGHTA and CDR2 FQGNSA. The CDR3 contains 15 residues. V gave up 3 bases and J gave up 6 bases, with 18 bases separating them. Complete variable domain (other parts from reference TRBV7-2 and TRBJ2-7): GAGVSQSPSNKVTEKGKDVELRCDPISGHTALYWYRQSLGQGLEFLIYFQGNSAPDKSGLPSDRFSAERTGGSVSTLTIQRTQQEDSAVYLCASSFIGQGDGEQYFGPGTRLTVT.